The 8 T cell receptor beta chains in this list originate from one sample, sequenced in a study of control samples from healthy donors and cancer patients. TCRdb's table, derived via immunoSEQ multiplex PCR, lists solely in-frame clones and lacks some. The sample contains over 50,000 clones, 75% to 85% of which appear only once. Sequencing was carried out using blood. The receptors were gathered from a man in his 70s in good health.

The CDR3 region is CAWKAIGNTIYF. The CDR3 DNA reads TGTGCCTGGAAGGCAATTGGAAACACCATATATTTT. This sequence joins TRBV30 and TRBJ1-3; no clear D. With 4 bases removed from V and 3 bases from J, the gap between germline ends came to 7 bases. Germline V CDR1 and CDR2: GTSNPN, SVGIG (reference sequence). The CDR3 extends over 12 amino acids.

This clone occurred once. This rearrangement joins TRBV7-2 to TRBJ1-5; D is unclear. There are 15 residues in the CDR3. Germline V gene sequence: CDR1 SGHTA, CDR2 FQGNSA. Trimming removed 5 bases from V and 0 bases from J, with 11 bases in between. The CDR3 nucleotides read TGTGCCAGCAGCCCCCAGGCAGTTAGCAATCAGCCCCAGCATTTT. Its protein is CASSPQAVSNQPQHF.

The chain recombines TRBV27 with TRBJ1-1; TRBD1 is a possible D gene (6 bases). Deletions cut 3 bases from V and 8 bases from J, with 10 bases between. The CDR3 totals 12 residues. Germline CDR1 reads MNHEY; CDR2 reads SMNVEV (reference sequence). CDR3 loop: CASSLVQGEAFF. The CDR3 DNA is TGTGCCAGCAGTTTGGTACAGGGAGAAGCTTTCTTT.

The genes are TRBV5-1 and TRBJ2-2, with TRBD2 as a possible D gene (5 bases). Looked up from germline, CDR1 is SGHRS and CDR2 is YFSETQ. Trimming stripped 3 bases from V and 1 base from J, with 10 bases between. This CDR3 comprises 15 residues. CDR3 DNA sequence: TGCGCCAGCAGCTACTCCGCGGGGAACACCGGGGAGCTGTTTTTT. Its translation is CASSYSAGNTGELFF.

This clone was counted once. The rearrangement links TRBV6-5 to TRBJ1-1, with D maybe TRBD1 (6 bases). CDR1 and CDR2 from the germline V gene are MNHEY and SVGAGI. The CDR3 runs 14 residues. V was clipped by 2 bases and J by 6 bases, with 13 bases between them. The CDR3 loop reads CASSYSGEGAEAFF. CDR3 coding DNA: TGTGCCAGCAGTTACAGTGGGGAGGGGGCTGAAGCTTTCTTT.

The table lists this clone with a count of one. V gene TRBV25-1 combines with J gene TRBJ2-1; 9 bases are a match to TRBD2. The germline gives CDR1 MGHDK, CDR2 SYGVNS. This CDR3 has 15 residues. V lost 5 bases, J lost 0 bases, and 2 bases stayed unmatched. This chain's CDR3 is CASSLAGSSYNEQFF. The CDR3 nucleotides read TGTGCCAGCAGTCTAGCGGGGAGCTCCTACAATGAGCAGTTCTTC.

V and J are TRBV7-2 and TRBJ1-4; D is possibly TRBD1 (6 bases). This CDR3 is built from 14 residues. V shed 5 bases and J shed 14 bases, with 21 bases lying between them. Germline-derived CDR1 and CDR2 are SGHTA and FQGNSA. The CDR3 reads CASSLDFRDKDLFF. In DNA form, the CDR3 reads TGTGCCAGCAGCCTCGACTTCCGGGACAAAGATCTGTTTTTT.

J is TRBJ1-2 and V is TRBV30; tentative D call: TRBD1 (6 bases). Germline V gives CDR1 GTSNPN, CDR2 SVGIG (reference sequence). Trimming took 2 bases from V and 7 from J, leaving 17 bases between them. The CDR3 contains 14 residues. CDR3 residues: CAWSTPTGLGGYTF. The CDR3 DNA reads TGTGCCTGGAGTACCCCCACAGGGCTCGGTGGCTACACCTTC.